This T cell receptor (beta chain) was sequenced for a study of T cells in Graves' hyperthyroidism and ophthalmopathy. Amplified TCR beta CDR3 regions came from RNA transcripts. In the first-round RT-PCR of the TCR CDR3, the HTBI primer set was used. Each CDR3 protein is one row after TCRdb ran MiXCR on the multiplex PCR reads. The sample carries 480,000 or so distinct CDR3 sequences, roughly 45% recorded once. Notes on the study in general: By a 13 V-J model, ophthalmopathy was set apart from stable hyperthyroidism. Appearing also in blood were most of the thyroid clonotypes expanded above 0.001.

With respect to this clonotype: Its antigen is as yet unknown.

The CDR3 covers 12 residues. V was clipped by 8 bases and J by 2 bases, with 13 bases between them. Germline CDR1 is SQVTM and CDR2 is ANQGSEA. The genes are TRBV29-1 and TRBJ2-7, with D possibly TRBD2 on 5 matching bases. Sequencing input: peripheral blood or thyroid tissue (not recorded which). The receptor was derived from an adult woman with Graves' disease, either hyperthyroidism or ophthalmopathy (not recorded which). The CDR3 region has the DNA TGCAGCAGTGAAGGTAGCGCCTACGAGCAGTACTTC. It is translated as CSSEGSAYEQYF.